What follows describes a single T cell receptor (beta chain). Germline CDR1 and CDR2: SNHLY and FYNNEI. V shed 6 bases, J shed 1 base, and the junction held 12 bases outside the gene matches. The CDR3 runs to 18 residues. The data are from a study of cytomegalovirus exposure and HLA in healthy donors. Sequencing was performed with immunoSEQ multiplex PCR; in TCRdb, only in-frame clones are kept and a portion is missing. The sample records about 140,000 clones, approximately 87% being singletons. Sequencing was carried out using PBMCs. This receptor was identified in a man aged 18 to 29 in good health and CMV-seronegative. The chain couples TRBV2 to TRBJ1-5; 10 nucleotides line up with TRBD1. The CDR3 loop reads CASRPGTGVSRSNQPQHF. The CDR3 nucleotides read TGTGCCAGCAGGCCCGGGACAGGGGTTAGCAGGAGCAATCAGCCCCAGCATTTT.